One sample yielded the 24 T cell receptor beta chains listed below, sequenced in a study of cytomegalovirus exposure and HLA in healthy donors. The table came from immunoSEQ multiplex PCR; TCRdb's copy has only in-frame clones and leaves some out. The table shows tens of thousands of clones, with approximately 91% occurring only once. The material sequenced was PBMCs. The receptor set was obtained from a man aged 30 to 39 in good health and CMV-seronegative.

The rearrangement uses TRBV7-9 and TRBJ2-2, with 8 bases aligning to TRBD1. V lost 4 bases and J lost 2; bases outside the gene matches: 6. Per germline, CDR1 SEHNR and CDR2 FQNEAQ (reference sequence). This CDR3 has 16 amino acids. CDR3 DNA sequence: TGTGCCAGCAGCTCCAGGACAGGGATTAACACCGGGGAGCTGTTTTTT. Translation: CASSSRTGINTGELFF.

The chain employs TRBV6-5 and TRBJ1-2; tentatively, D is TRBD1 (5 bases). V lost 6 bases to trimming and J lost 5 bases, with 19 bases between them. CDR1 MNHEY and CDR2 SVGAGI come from the germline V gene. The CDR3 has 15 amino acids. CDR3: CASSNDRRTVYGYTF. CDR3 sequence (DNA): TGTGCCAGCAGCAACGACAGACGAACAGTTTATGGCTACACCTTC.

V usage is TRBV6-1 and J usage is TRBJ2-1, with 10 bases that match TRBD2. V lost 3 bases, J lost 4 bases, and 9 bases stayed unmatched. CDR1 and CDR2 (germline): MNHNS, SASEGT. This CDR3 spans 17 amino acids. The chain's CDR3 is CASSEQWGLAKYNEQFF. CDR3 DNA: TGTGCCAGCAGTGAGCAGTGGGGACTAGCGAAATACAATGAGCAGTTCTTC.

The chain has TRBV30 and TRBJ2-7; possible D gene TRBD1, 6 bases. Germline V gene sequence: CDR1 GTSNPN, CDR2 SVGIG (reference sequence). The CDR3 covers 13 residues. Trimming removed 4 bases from V and 3 bases from J, with 13 bases in between. The CDR3 bases are TGTGCCTGGACTCGCAGGGGACGCTACGAGCAGTACTTC. Encoded protein: CAWTRRGRYEQYF.

The chain joins TRBV10-3 to TRBJ2-5; TRBD1 aligns across 8 bases. The length of the CDR3 is 15 residues. Germline V gives CDR1 ENHRY, CDR2 SYGVKD. V dropped 7 bases and J dropped 4; count of bases not matched to a gene: 11. The CDR3 sequence: CAIKADRGLGETQYF. In nucleotides, the CDR3 is TGTGCCATCAAAGCAGACAGGGGTCTAGGAGAGACCCAGTACTTC.

V is TRBV9 and J is TRBJ2-3; 10 bases align to TRBD2. Trimming took 4 bases from V and 2 from J; bases not matched to a gene: 4. The CDR3 sequence is 15 residues long. CDR1 is SGDLS and CDR2 is YYNGEE in the germline V gene. The CDR3 reads CASSSSGSHTDTQYF. The CDR3 DNA is TGTGCCAGCAGCTCTAGCGGGAGCCACACAGATACGCAGTATTTT.

The V and J genes are TRBV7-8 and TRBJ1-2, with D hard to call. Germline CDR1 is SGHVS and CDR2 is FQNEAQ. Trimming removed 4 bases from V and 5 bases from J, with 11 bases in between. The CDR3 runs to 13 residues. The CDR3 nucleotides are TGTGCCAGCAGCTCACGAGTTCGGTATGGCTACACCTTC. Translated, it gives CASSSRVRYGYTF.

The genes are TRBV9 and TRBJ2-2; 9 nucleotides line up with TRBD2. The CDR3 totals 15 residues. Looked up from germline, CDR1 is SGDLS and CDR2 is YYNGEE. V lost 3 bases to trimming and J lost 0 bases; unmatched junction nucleotides: 0. The CDR3 loop is CASSGLAANTGELFF. CDR3 DNA: TGTGCCAGCAGCGGACTAGCGGCGAACACCGGGGAGCTGTTTTTT. The full variable domain, with the rest looked up from reference TRBV9 and TRBJ2-2, is DSGVTQTPKHLITATGQRVTLRCSPRSGDLSVYWYQQSLDQGLQFLIQYYNGEERAKGNILERFSAQQFPDLHSELNLSSLELGDSALYFCASSGLAANTGELFFGEGSRLTVL.

The rearrangement links TRBV28 to TRBJ2-4; TRBD1 might be the D (7 bases). Germline V gene data show CDR1 as MDHEN and CDR2 as SYDVKM. This CDR3 comprises 15 residues. The V end was cut by 6 bases, the J end by 6 bases, with 18 bases between. The chain's CDR3 is CASRPRRGPGNIQYF. The CDR3 nucleotides are TGTGCCAGCAGACCACGGAGGGGGCCCGGAAACATTCAGTACTTC. Supplemented by reference TRBV28 and TRBJ2-4, the full variable domain reads DVKVTQSSRYLVKRTGEKVFLECVQDMDHENMFWYRQDPGLGLRLIYFSYDVKMKEKGDIPEGYSVSREKKERFSLILESASTNQTSMYLCASRPRRGPGNIQYFGAGTRLSVL.

The chain recombines TRBV15 with TRBJ2-1; 11 positions agree with TRBD2. V lost 3 bases and J lost 15; bases outside the gene matches: 4. The germline V gene has CDR1 LNHNV and CDR2 YYDKDF (reference sequence). The CDR3 runs 12 residues. The CDR3 is CATSRASGRLFF. In nucleotides, the CDR3 is TGTGCCACCAGCAGGGCTAGCGGGAGGTTGTTCTTC. Combining the CDR3 with reference TRBV15 and TRBJ2-1 gives the whole variable domain DAMVIQNPRYQVTQFGKPVTLSCSQTLNHNVMYWYQQKSSQAPKLLFHYYDKDFNNEADTPDNFQSRRPNTSFCFLDIRSPGLGDTAMYLCATSRASGRLFFGPGTRLTVL.

The chain uses TRBV23-1 and TRBJ2-7, with 9 bases fitting TRBD2. TRBV23-1 is placed among ORFs of uncertain function. J was trimmed by 6 bases and V by 0 bases; bases with no gene match: 12. The CDR3 has 17 residues. The CDR3 nucleotides are TGCGCCAGCAGTCAATCTTTAATCCTAGCGGGATATGGCGAGCAGTACTTC. Its translation is CASSQSLILAGYGEQYF.

The chain couples TRBV2 to TRBJ2-1; 8 nucleotides line up with TRBD1. CDR1 is SNHLY and CDR2 is FYNNEI in the germline V gene. The CDR3 spans 15 residues. Trimming at V came to 6 bases and at J to 2 bases, leaving 6 bases not matched to a gene. The CDR3 region is CASRDRDVPYNEQFF. The CDR3 bases are TGTGCCAGCAGGGACAGGGATGTCCCCTACAATGAGCAGTTCTTC.

The chain has TRBV28 and TRBJ1-2, with D perhaps TRBD1 (6 bases). The germline V gene encodes CDR1 MDHEN and CDR2 SYDVKM. This CDR3 is built from 14 residues. The V and J ends lost 8 bases and 2 bases respectively, with 15 bases between them. The CDR3 protein is CASRRGGLNYGYTF. The CDR3 region has the DNA TGTGCCAGCCGACGCGGGGGGCTGAACTATGGCTACACCTTC.

The gene calls are TRBV28 and TRBJ2-4, with 15 bases fitting TRBD2. The germline CDR1 and CDR2 sequences are MDHEN and SYDVKM. The CDR3 is made up of 17 amino acids. Trimming took 5 bases from V and 12 from J; bases not matched to a gene: 14. The CDR3 sequence is CASSRGLAGGPPRSQYF. Written as DNA, the CDR3 is TGTGCCAGCAGTAGGGGACTAGCGGGGGGCCCTCCCCGTAGTCAGTACTTC.

The chain employs TRBV15 and TRBJ2-3; TRBD2 matches at 8 bases. CDR3 length equals 18 residues. With V trimmed by 1 base and J by 3 bases, 12 bases remained unmatched. The germline V gene encodes CDR1 LNHNV and CDR2 YYDKDF (reference sequence). The CDR3 DNA follows: TGTGCCACCAGCAGAGCTTTTGGACTAGCCGCTCAAACAGATACGCAGTATTTT. Encoded protein: CATSRAFGLAAQTDTQYF.

This clone was detected only a few times. This chain links TRBV19 with TRBJ2-2; the D is unclear. Germline V gene lookup returns CDR1 LNHDA and CDR2 SQIVND (reference sequence). V lost 1 base, J lost 6 bases, and 9 bases lay in between. CDR3 length equals 14 residues. CDR3 nucleotides: TGTGCCAGTAGTATAGTAGCTATCTCCGGGGAGCTGTTTTTT. Residues: CASSIVAISGELFF.

The J gene is TRBJ2-7, the V gene TRBV9; 8 bases match TRBD2. CDR1 and CDR2 (germline): SGDLS, YYNGEE. Trimming cost V 1 base and J 4 bases; bases outside gene matches: 4. The CDR3 sequence is 14 residues long. The CDR3 region is CASSVNPSGYEQYF. CDR3 in DNA: TGTGCCAGCAGCGTAAATCCTAGCGGGTACGAGCAGTACTTC.

This clone was recorded once. The gene calls are TRBV11-2 and TRBJ2-1; the match to TRBD1 covers 8 bases. From germline, CDR1 is SGHAT and CDR2 FQNNGV. Trimming took 4 bases from V and 9 from J; bases not matched to a gene: 11. CDR3 length: 15 residues. As DNA, the CDR3 is TGTGCCAGCAGCTACGACAGGGGCCCCGGCGCTGAGCAGTTCTTC. Translated, it gives CASSYDRGPGAEQFF.

J is TRBJ2-3 and V is TRBV14, with a weak D call TRBD2 (6 bases). The germline V gene encodes CDR1 SGHDN and CDR2 FVKESK. The CDR3 consists of 15 residues. V was cut by 0 bases and J by 3 bases, with 10 bases left in between. The CDR3 here is CASSQDLGGTDTQYF. In DNA, the CDR3 is TGTGCCAGCAGCCAAGATTTGGGAGGAACAGATACGCAGTATTTT.

This clone was counted a single time. The rearrangement links TRBV7-8 to TRBJ2-7, with a possible D match to TRBD1 (6 bases). This CDR3 has 19 amino acids. Germline CDR1 SGHVS, CDR2 FQNEAQ. Trimming pared 1 base from V and 1 base from J, leaving 23 bases between. The CDR3 is CASSLEVFFQDSSSYEQYF. The CDR3 coding sequence is TGTGCCAGCAGCTTAGAGGTTTTTTTCCAGGACAGTTCATCCTACGAGCAGTACTTC.

The chain couples TRBV7-8 to TRBJ2-5, with a tentative D call TRBD2 (6 bases). Germline V lookup: CDR1 SGHVS, CDR2 FQNEAQ. V shed 5 bases and J shed 5 bases, with 18 bases lying between them. This CDR3 has 15 amino acids. The CDR3 sequence is CASSPLPASAETQYF. CDR3 DNA: TGTGCCAGCAGCCCCCTCCCCGCTAGCGCCGAGACCCAGTACTTC.

This sequence joins TRBV30 and TRBJ2-7; perhaps TRBD2 as D (6 bases). CDR1 is GTSNPN and CDR2 is SVGIG in the germline V gene (reference sequence). The CDR3 is made up of 13 amino acids. With 4 bases removed from V and 0 bases from J, the gap between germline ends came to 10 bases. In DNA, the CDR3 is TGTGCCTGGACCTCGGGGGACTCCTACGAGCAGTACTTC. Translated, it gives CAWTSGDSYEQYF.

V usage is TRBV28 and J usage is TRBJ1-1; TRBD1 matches at 7 bases. The germline CDR1 and CDR2 sequences are MDHEN and SYDVKM. The CDR3 totals 14 residues. With V trimmed by 3 bases and J by 4 bases, 5 bases remained unmatched. The CDR3 sequence is CASSFLRGSTEAFF. The CDR3 DNA is TGTGCCAGCAGTTTTCTCAGGGGGAGCACTGAAGCTTTCTTT.

In its sample, this clone was seen once. The chain joins TRBV19 to TRBJ2-3, with 7 positions matching TRBD1. The CDR3 extends over 15 amino acids. V shed 6 bases, J shed 1 base, and the junction held 7 bases outside the gene matches. Germline V gene sequence: CDR1 LNHDA, CDR2 SQIVND (reference sequence). The CDR3 here is CASSIGTVGTDTQYF. The CDR3 region has the DNA TGTGCCAGTAGCATCGGGACAGTAGGCACAGATACGCAGTATTTT.